The subject of this entry is one T cell receptor (beta chain). This sample was taken from a study of cytomegalovirus exposure and HLA in healthy donors. The PCR had 60 Vbeta and 13 Jbeta primers. Clones were sequenced by immunoSEQ multiplex PCR, and TCRdb holds only the in-frame ones, with some missing. Its clone listing holds around 42,000 clones. This CDR3 spans 13 amino acids. V was cut by 0 bases and J by 7 bases, with 10 bases left in between. The germline gives CDR1 SGHDT, CDR2 YYEEEE. This clonotype originated in a young man in good health and CMV-seronegative. Sequencing input: PBMCs. The genes are TRBV5-6 and TRBJ1-1; tentatively, D is TRBD1 (5 bases). The CDR3 reads CASSLAGGIEAFF. In DNA, the CDR3 is TGTGCCAGCAGCTTGGCCGGGGGAATTGAAGCTTTCTTT.